The 6 T cell receptor beta chains listed next were all sequenced from one sample in a study of chemoradiotherapy in HPV16-positive cancers. Clones were sequenced by immunoSEQ multiplex PCR, and TCRdb holds only the in-frame ones, with some missing. The sample has 6,000 to 7,500 clones, over 70% seen once. The sequences come from tumor tissue, collected from a patient who underwent chemoradiotherapy. The source is a human donor with HPV-associated anogenital cancer.

The chain links TRBV30 to TRBJ2-7, with a possible D match to TRBD1 (5 bases). Germline loops: CDR1 GTSNPN, CDR2 SVGIG (reference sequence). The CDR3 is made up of 12 amino acids. Trimming removed 2 bases from V and 1 base from J, with 6 bases in between. The CDR3 region has the DNA TGTGCCTGGAGTAGGGGTTCCTACGAGCAGTACTTC. As protein: CAWSRGSYEQYF.

The chain uses TRBV27 and TRBJ2-5; 11 bases are shared with TRBD2. Germline lookup yields CDR1 MNHEY and CDR2 SMNVEV (reference sequence). This CDR3 spans 16 amino acids. After removal of 2 bases from V and 5 bases from J, the junction contained 7 bases not matched to a gene. The CDR3 loop reads CASSLVAGGLGETQYF. The DNA of the CDR3 is TGTGCCAGCAGTTTAGTAGCGGGGGGGCTAGGGGAGACCCAGTACTTC.

The V gene is TRBV7-2, the J gene TRBJ2-1; 7 bases agree with TRBD1. V gave up 5 bases and J gave up 5 bases; unmatched junction bases: 6. CDR1 and CDR2 from the germline V gene are SGHTA and FQGNSA. This CDR3 is built from 14 residues. The CDR3 bases are TGTGCCAGCAGCCCCGGGACAGTCAACAATGAGCAGTTCTTC. This translates into CASSPGTVNNEQFF.

V usage is TRBV7-2 and J usage is TRBJ1-2; 9 nucleotides line up with TRBD1. CDR1 SGHTA and CDR2 FQGNSA come from the germline V gene. After removal of 4 bases from V and 8 bases from J, the junction contained 11 bases not matched to a gene. The CDR3 loop spans 15 amino acids. The CDR3 region is CASSSRTGDNKGYTF. CDR3 DNA sequence: TGTGCCAGCAGCTCTCGGACAGGGGACAACAAGGGCTACACCTTC.

The chain links TRBV18 to TRBJ2-2, with 8 bases identical to TRBD1. Germline V gene lookup returns CDR1 KGHSH and CDR2 LQKENI. V was clipped by 4 bases and J by 2 bases; unmatched bases: 3. The CDR3 is 15 amino acids. The CDR3 reads CASSQDRVNTGELFF. The DNA for the CDR3 is TGTGCCAGCTCACAGGACAGGGTAAACACCGGGGAGCTGTTTTTT.

The V call is TRBV5-4, the J call TRBJ2-2; TRBD1 is a possible D gene (5 bases). CDR3 length equals 17 residues. V was shortened by 1 base and J by 4 bases, with 17 bases between the two germline ends. From germline, CDR1 is SGHNT and CDR2 YYREEE (reference sequence). In nucleotides, the CDR3 is TGTGCCAGCAGCTTGTCAGGGAAGGCTTTGAGCACCGGGGAGCTGTTTTTT. This codes for CASSLSGKALSTGELFF.